The 6 T cell receptor beta chains below come from one sample, sequenced in a study of human T cells and chemical hapten exposure (dated by TCRdb to the early 2020s). Libraries were prepared through RACE. Instrument used: NextSeq 500. TCRdb trimmed public reads at Q25 via fastp, called clones via MiXCR and kept in-frame beta chains. Rows matching on CDR3 protein sequence are summarized as one entry with the most common DNA and genes. The sample profile shows 180,000 or so distinct CDR3 sequences; roughly 15% of them were found once. The ten biggest clones cover about 1.8% of the sample. According to the study, the label for this sample's time point signals: patch test 1, 2 weeks after DPC sensitization. The label giving this sample's treatment or condition can be read as: therapeutic diphenylcyclopropenone sensitization with weekly scalp DPC. The source was whole blood, collected in connection with sensitization to the hapten diphenylcyclopropenone (DPC). These receptors all come from a woman between 25 and 40 years old with alopecia areata. Some clones in this sample may be carry-over from other donors' samples.

This clonotype was seen a handful of times. The DNA of the CDR3 is TGCAGTGCCAAGTGGAGGGGGGGCAATGGCTACACCTTC. As protein: CSAKWRGGNGYTF. The chain combines TRBV20-1 with TRBJ1-2, with D maybe TRBD1 (6 bases). V was trimmed by 6 bases and J by 6 bases, leaving 17 bases between them. Germline V gene data show CDR1 as DFQATT and CDR2 as SNEGSKA (reference sequence). This CDR3 has 13 residues.

There are many counts of this clonotype. The gene calls are TRBV4-1 and TRBJ2-1, with a weak D call TRBD1 (6 bases). This CDR3 has 16 residues. The germline V gene encodes CDR1 MGHRA and CDR2 YSYEKL. V lost 1 base and J lost 0, with 10 bases in between. The CDR3, as DNA: TGCGCCAGCAGCCAAGGGTGGGGGCCCTCCTACAATGAGCAGTTCTTC. Its protein product is CASSQGWGPSYNEQFF.

This clonotype was seen a handful of times. The CDR3 reads CASSPGLAVLNEQFF. CDR3 nucleotide sequence: TGCGCCAGCAGCCCGGGACTAGCGGTGCTCAATGAGCAGTTCTTC. J is TRBJ2-1 and V is TRBV5-1, with 11 bases fitting TRBD2. The CDR3 extends over 15 amino acids. V was pared by 4 bases and J by 6 bases, with 6 bases of the junction left unmatched. Germline lookup yields CDR1 SGHRS and CDR2 YFSETQ.

This clonotype was detected only a few times. This chain uses TRBV20-1 with TRBJ2-2; 9 positions agree with TRBD1. Germline CDR1 and CDR2: DFQATT and SNEGSKA (reference sequence). Trimming at V came to 6 bases and at J to 4 bases, leaving 15 bases not matched to a gene. There are 17 residues in the CDR3. CDR3 DNA sequence: TGCAGTGCGCGACCTCTCTTGGGACAGGGAACCACCGGGGAGCTGTTTTTT. Its protein product is CSARPLLGQGTTGELFF.

This sequence joins TRBV20-1 and TRBJ2-7; TRBD1 agrees at 9 bases. Per the germline V gene, CDR1 is DFQATT and CDR2 is SNEGSKA (reference sequence). The V gene end was trimmed by 2 bases and the J gene end by 5 bases; junction bases not matched to a gene: 7. The CDR3 is 14 residues long. This chain's CDR3 is CSARTGDRVDEQYF. CDR3 bases: TGCAGTGCTAGAACCGGGGACAGGGTCGACGAGCAGTACTTC.

This clonotype was seen ten or more times. V is TRBV29-1 and J is TRBJ1-1, with TRBD1 matching 8 bases. Per the germline V gene, CDR1 is SQVTM and CDR2 is ANQGSEA. CDR3 size: 14 residues. Unmatched junction bases numbered 2, after V lost 1 base and J lost 1 base. Written as DNA, the CDR3 is TGCAGCGTTGAAGGTGGGACAGGGAACACTGAAGCTTTCTTT. Translated: CSVEGGTGNTEAFF.